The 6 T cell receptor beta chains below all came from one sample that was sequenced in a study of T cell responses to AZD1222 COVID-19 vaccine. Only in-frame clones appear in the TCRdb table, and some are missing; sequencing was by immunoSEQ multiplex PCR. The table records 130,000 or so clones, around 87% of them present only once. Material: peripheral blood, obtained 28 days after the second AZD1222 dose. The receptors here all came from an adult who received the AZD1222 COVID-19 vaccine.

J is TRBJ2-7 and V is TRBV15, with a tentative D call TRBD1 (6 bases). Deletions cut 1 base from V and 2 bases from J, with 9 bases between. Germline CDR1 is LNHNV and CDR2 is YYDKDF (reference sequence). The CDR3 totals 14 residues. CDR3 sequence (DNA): TGTGCCACCAGCAGAGCCAGGGGAGCCTACGAGCAGTACTTC. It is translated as CATSRARGAYEQYF.

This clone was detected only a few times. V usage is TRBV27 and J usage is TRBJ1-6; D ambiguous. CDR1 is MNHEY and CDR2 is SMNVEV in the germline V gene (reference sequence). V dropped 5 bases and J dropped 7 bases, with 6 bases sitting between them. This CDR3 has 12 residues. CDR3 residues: CASSPRNSPLHF. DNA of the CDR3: TGTGCCAGCAGTCCCCGGAATTCACCCCTCCACTTT.

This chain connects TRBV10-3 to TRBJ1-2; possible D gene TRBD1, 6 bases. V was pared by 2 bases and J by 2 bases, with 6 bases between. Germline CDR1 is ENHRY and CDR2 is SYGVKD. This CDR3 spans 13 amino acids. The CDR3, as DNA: TGTGCCATCAGTGAGCAGGGGAACTATGGCTACACCTTC. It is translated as CAISEQGNYGYTF.

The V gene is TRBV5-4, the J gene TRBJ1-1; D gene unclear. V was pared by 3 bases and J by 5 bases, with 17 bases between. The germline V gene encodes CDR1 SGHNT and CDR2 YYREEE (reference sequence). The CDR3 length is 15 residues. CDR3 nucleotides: TGTGCCAGCAGCTCGAACCCCAACACGAAAACTGAAGCTTTCTTT. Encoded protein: CASSSNPNTKTEAFF.

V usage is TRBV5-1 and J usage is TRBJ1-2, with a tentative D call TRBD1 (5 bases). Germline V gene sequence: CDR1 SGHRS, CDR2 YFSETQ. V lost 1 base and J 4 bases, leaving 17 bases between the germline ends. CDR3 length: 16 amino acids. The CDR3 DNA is TGCGCCAGCAGCTTGTCGGCAGGGCAAGGGAGCTATGGCTACACCTTC. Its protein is CASSLSAGQGSYGYTF.

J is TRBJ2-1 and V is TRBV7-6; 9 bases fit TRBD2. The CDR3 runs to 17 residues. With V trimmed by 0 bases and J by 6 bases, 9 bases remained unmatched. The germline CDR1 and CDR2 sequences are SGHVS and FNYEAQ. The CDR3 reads CASSLARAGGFANEQFF. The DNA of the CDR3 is TGTGCCAGCAGCTTAGCGCGAGCGGGGGGCTTCGCCAATGAGCAGTTCTTC.